Reported below is one T cell receptor beta chain. What it recognizes is unknown. These data are taken from a study of cytomegalovirus exposure and HLA in healthy donors. For the study at large: Among the roughly 370 genotyped donors, 70% to 90% were placed in the Caucasian-associated ancestry cluster.

Per the germline V gene, CDR1 is SGHDT and CDR2 is YYEEEE. This CDR3 comprises 16 residues. The V segment lost 0 bases and the J segment 10 bases; nucleotides outside the gene matches: 10. General study points: Per published accounts, TCR beta sequences correctly predicted the HLA-A and HLA-B alleles of most subjects.

Vbeta (60) and Jbeta (13) primers were used in the PCR. In the source study's methods: There were about 80 million unique TCR beta chains by a later count, and approximately 11 million of them were shared. Sequencing was performed with immunoSEQ multiplex PCR; in TCRdb, only in-frame clones are kept and a portion is missing. V and J calls plus clone size are reproduced from that table; the DNA served to infer D and trimming. This table holds about 97,000 clones, 73% found once. The J gene is TRBJ1-6, the V gene TRBV5-6, with 7 positions matching TRBD1. The receptor's source is a man in his forties in good health and CMV-seronegative. The sequenced sample was PBMCs. CDR3: CASSLDFGTATSPLHF. CDR3 sequence (DNA): TGTGCCAGCAGCTTGGATTTTGGGACAGCTACATCACCCCTCCACTTT. Complete variable domain (other parts from reference TRBV5-6 and TRBJ1-6): DAGVTQSPTHLIKTRGQQVTLRCSPKSGHDTVSWYQQALGQGPQFIFQYYEEEERQRGNFPDRFSGHQFPNYSSELNVNALLLGDSALYLCASSLDFGTATSPLHFGNGTRLTVT.